The TCR beta chain under discussion was sequenced for a study of cytotoxic CD8 clonotypes in ibrutinib-treated CLL (dated by TCRdb to about 2021). With regard to the full study: The cohort was composed of 10 to 11 relapsed/refractory and fewer than 16 treatment-naive patients; IGHV unmutated status was identified in roughly 17 patients. Longitudinal samples were obtainable from about 30% of the roughly 90 participants in the trial. Responses were partial in roughly 24 patients and complete in 2; after median about 63 months follow-up, roughly 14 stayed in remission and approximately 12 progressed. On average, each sample yielded some 250,000 productive templates and about 94,000 productive rearrangements. Samples at response were collected after a median of roughly twelve months of treatment, with a range of about 6 to 40 months. Patients were still on ibrutinib when every remission and progressive disease sample was collected. Cryopreserved peripheral blood mononuclear cells were collected at three points: before therapy, at response, and at either sustained remission or disease progression. Points the paper makes about the study in general: Baseline clonality exceeded that of age-matched healthy donors and correlated strongly with circulating CD8+ T-cell counts. Sustained-remission and progressing patients did not have matched sampling times, and lymph node repertoires were not examined. Public clonotypes were rare and either shrank or stayed stable during treatment, and the rise in clonality at ibrutinib response reflected expansion of private clonotypes. At ibrutinib response clonality went up, during sustained remission it held steady, and at progression it dropped back toward baseline.

A MiSeq instrument was used for deep resolution sequencing, which targeted depths ranging from 1 in 1 million up to 1 in 200,000 T cells, with coverage averaging 10x for each clonotype. The immunoSEQ hsTCRB Kit was used to generate the TCR beta libraries. In the authors' own workflow: The data were analyzed with ImmunoSEQ Analyzer and ImmunoSEQ Data Assistant, and V, D and J gene assignments followed IMGT definitions. Clonality, which ranges from 0 to 1, was calculated as one minus the normalized Shannon entropy of productive rearrangement frequencies. Public clonotype analysis was restricted to overrepresented clonotypes comprising at least 0.05% of each patient's repertoire. Some 12 age-matched healthy donor repertoires from immuneACCESS served as clonality controls. In its TCRdb copy, this immuneACCESS table keeps in-frame sequences only and misses some clones. Where compared with another copy, unresolved V genes explain less than half of these, and the others have no known cause. V, J and clone size were drawn from that table, and D and trimming were deduced from the DNA. Present in this sample are about 49,000 clones, about half of which were seen just once. Clones ranked in the top ten supply about 33% of the sample.

The label giving this sample's time point can be read as: eleven to twelve months on ibrutinib. For TCR beta library preparation, roughly 2.1 micrograms of genomic DNA was extracted from cryopreserved PBMCs. Longitudinal blood samples from CLL patients on ibrutinib monotherapy underwent high-throughput TCR beta sequencing. The patients took part in an open-label, single-center phase 2 trial of ibrutinib monotherapy. Trimming takes 0 bases from V and 4 bases from J, and the germline ends sit 8 bases apart. From the cysteine up to the phenylalanine, the CDR3 has a length of 14 residues. CDR3 DNA only is kept here, 42 bases in frame from base 1. In the germline V gene, CDR1 corresponds to SGHAT and CDR2 to FQNNGV. For this clone: What this receptor recognizes is not known. The input lacks base qualities; no much larger clone sits a single base away.

In this chain, TRBV11-2 is recombined with TRBJ2-3; the D gene cannot be resolved reliably. Here the sequenced sample was PBMCs, taken after 12 months of ibrutinib treatment. The clonotype originates from a human donor with chronic lymphocytic leukemia. The CDR3 loop reads CASSLDRVADTQYF. The bases are TGTGCCAGCAGCTTAGATCGGGTGGCAGATACGCAGTATTTT.